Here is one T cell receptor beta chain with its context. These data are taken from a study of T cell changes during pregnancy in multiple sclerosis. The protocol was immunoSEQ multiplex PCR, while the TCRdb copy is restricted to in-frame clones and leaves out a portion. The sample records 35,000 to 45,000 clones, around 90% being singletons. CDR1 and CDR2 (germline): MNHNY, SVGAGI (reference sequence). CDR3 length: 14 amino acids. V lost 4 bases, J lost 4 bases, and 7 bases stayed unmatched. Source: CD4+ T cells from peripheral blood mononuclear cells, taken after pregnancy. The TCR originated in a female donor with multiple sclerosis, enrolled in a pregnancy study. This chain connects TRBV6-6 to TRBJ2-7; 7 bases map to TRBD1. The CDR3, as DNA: TGTGCCAGCAGTTTCCCGGACAGGAGTTACGAGCAGTACTTC. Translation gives CASSFPDRSYEQYF.